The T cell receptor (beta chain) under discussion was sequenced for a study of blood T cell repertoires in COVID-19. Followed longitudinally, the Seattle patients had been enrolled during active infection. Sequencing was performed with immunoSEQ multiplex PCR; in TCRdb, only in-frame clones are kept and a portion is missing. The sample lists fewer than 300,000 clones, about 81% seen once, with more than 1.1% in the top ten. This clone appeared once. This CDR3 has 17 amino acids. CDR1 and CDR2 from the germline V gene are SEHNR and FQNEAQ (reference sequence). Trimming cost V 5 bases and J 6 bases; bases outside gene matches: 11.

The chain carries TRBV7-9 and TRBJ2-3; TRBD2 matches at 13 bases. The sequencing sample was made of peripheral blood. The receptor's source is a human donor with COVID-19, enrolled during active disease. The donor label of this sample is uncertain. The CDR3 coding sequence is TGTGCCAGCAGCCTCTGGACTAGCGGGAGACGGGGCGATACGCAGTATTTT. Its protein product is CASSLWTSGRRGDTQYF.